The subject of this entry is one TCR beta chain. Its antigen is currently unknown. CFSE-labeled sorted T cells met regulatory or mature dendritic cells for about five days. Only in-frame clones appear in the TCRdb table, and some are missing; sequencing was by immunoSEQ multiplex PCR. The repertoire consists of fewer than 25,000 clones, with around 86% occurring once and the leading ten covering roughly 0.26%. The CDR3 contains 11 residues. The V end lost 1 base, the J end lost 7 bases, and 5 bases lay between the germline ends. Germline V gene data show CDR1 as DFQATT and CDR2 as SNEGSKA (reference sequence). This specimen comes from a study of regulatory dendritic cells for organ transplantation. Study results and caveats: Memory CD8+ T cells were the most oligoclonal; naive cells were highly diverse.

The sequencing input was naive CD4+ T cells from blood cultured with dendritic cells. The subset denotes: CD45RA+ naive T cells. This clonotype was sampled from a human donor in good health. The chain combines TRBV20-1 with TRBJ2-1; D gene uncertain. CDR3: CSARAPNEQFF. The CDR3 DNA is TGCAGTGCTAGAGCCCCAAATGAGCAGTTCTTC.